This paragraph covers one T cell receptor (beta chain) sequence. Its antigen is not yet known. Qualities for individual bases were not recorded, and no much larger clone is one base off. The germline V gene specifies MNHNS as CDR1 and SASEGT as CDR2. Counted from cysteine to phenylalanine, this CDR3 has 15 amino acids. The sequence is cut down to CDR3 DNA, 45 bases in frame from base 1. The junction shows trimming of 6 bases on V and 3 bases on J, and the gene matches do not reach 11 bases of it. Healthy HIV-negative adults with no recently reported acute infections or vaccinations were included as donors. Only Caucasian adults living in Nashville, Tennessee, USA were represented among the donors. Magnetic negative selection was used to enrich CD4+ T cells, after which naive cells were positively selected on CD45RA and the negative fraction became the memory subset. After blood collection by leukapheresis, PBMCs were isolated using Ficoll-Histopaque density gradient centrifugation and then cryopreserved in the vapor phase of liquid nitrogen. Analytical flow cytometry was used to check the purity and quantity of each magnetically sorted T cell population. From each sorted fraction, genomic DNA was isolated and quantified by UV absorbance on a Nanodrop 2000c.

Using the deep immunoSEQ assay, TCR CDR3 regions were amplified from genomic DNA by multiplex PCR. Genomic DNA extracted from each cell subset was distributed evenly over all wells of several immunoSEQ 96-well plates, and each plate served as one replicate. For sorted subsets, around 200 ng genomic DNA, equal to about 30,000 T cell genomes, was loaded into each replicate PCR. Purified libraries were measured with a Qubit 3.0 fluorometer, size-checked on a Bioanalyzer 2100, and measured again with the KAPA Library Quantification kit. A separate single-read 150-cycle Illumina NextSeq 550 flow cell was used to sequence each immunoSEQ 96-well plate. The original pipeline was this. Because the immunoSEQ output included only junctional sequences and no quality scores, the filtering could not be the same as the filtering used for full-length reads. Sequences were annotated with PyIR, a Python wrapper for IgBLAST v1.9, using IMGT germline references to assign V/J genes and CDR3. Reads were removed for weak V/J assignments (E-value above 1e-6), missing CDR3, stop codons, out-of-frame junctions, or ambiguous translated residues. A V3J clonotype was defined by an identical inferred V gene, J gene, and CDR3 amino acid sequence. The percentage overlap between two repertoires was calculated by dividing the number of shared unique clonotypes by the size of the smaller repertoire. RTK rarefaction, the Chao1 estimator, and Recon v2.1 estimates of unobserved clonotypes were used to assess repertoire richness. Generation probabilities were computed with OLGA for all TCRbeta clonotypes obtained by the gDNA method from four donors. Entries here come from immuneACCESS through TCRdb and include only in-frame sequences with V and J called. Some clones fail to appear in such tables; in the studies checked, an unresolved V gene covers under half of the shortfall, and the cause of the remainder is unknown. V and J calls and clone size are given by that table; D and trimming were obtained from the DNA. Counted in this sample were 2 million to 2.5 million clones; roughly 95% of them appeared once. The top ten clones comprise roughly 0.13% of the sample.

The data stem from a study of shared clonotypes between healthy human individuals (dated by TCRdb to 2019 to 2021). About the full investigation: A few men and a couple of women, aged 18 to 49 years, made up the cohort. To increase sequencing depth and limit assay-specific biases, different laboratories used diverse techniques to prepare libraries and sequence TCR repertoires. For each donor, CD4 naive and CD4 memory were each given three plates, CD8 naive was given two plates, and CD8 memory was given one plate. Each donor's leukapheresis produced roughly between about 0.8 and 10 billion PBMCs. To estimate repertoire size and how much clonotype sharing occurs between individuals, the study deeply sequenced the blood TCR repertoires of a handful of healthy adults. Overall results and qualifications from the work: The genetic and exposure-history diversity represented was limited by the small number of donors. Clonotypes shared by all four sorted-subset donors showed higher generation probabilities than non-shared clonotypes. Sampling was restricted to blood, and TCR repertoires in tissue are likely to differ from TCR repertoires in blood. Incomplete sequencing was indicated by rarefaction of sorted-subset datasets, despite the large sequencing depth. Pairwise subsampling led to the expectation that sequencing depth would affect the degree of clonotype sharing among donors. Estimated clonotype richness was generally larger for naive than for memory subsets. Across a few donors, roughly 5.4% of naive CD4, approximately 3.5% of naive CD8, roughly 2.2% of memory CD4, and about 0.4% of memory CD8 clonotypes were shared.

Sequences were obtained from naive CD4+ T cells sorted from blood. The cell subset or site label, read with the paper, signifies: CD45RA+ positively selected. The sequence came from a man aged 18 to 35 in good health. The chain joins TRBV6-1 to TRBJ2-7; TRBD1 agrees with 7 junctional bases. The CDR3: CASSEFRDRIYEQYF. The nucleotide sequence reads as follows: TGTGCCAGCAGCGAATTCCGGGACAGAATCTACGAGCAGTACTTC.